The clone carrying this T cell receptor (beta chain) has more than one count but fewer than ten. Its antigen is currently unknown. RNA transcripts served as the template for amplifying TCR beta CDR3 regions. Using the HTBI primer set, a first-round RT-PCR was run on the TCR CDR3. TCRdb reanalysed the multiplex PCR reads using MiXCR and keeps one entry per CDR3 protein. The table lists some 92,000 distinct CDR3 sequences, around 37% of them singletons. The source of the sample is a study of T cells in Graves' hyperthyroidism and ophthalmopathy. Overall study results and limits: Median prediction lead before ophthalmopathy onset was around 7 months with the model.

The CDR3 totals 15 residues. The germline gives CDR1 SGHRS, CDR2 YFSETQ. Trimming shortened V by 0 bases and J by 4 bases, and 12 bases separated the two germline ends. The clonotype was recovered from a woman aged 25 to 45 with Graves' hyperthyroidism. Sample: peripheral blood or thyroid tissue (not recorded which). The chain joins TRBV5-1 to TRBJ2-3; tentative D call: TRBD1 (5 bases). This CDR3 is CASSLDAGSADTQYF. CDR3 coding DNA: TGCGCCAGCAGCTTGGATGCAGGGTCGGCAGATACGCAGTATTTT. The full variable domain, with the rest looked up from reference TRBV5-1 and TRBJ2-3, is KAGVTQTPRYLIKTRGQQVTLSCSPISGHRSVSWYQQTPGQGLQFLFEYFSETQRNKGNFPGRFSGRQFSNSRSEMNVSTLELGDSALYLCASSLDAGSADTQYFGPGTRLTVL.